The T cell receptor beta chain under discussion was sequenced for a study of shared clonotypes between healthy human individuals. About the research overall: Three plates were used per donor for CD4 naive, three for CD4 memory, two for CD8 naive and one for CD8 memory.

Trimming at V came to 6 bases and at J to 5 bases, leaving 16 bases not matched to a gene. The CDR3 sequence is 17 residues long. CDR1 LNHDA and CDR2 SQIVND come from the germline V gene (reference sequence). TCRdb's copy holds only in-frame clones and misses some; the assay was immunoSEQ multiplex PCR. The sample records 600,000 to 750,000 clones, around 70% being singletons. This clone was found a few times. The investigators split CD4+ cells into a CD45RA+ naive subset and a CD45RA-negative memory subset. The V call is TRBV19, the J call TRBJ1-5, with TRBD1 matching 7 bases. The receptor was isolated from a woman under 40 in good health. Source material: memory CD4+ T cells sorted from blood. Subset of the sample: CD45RA-negative fraction. CDR3 sequence reads: CASREDRLYRGDQPQHF. The DNA of the CDR3 is TGTGCCAGTAGAGAGGACAGGCTCTACAGGGGCGATCAGCCCCAGCATTTT.